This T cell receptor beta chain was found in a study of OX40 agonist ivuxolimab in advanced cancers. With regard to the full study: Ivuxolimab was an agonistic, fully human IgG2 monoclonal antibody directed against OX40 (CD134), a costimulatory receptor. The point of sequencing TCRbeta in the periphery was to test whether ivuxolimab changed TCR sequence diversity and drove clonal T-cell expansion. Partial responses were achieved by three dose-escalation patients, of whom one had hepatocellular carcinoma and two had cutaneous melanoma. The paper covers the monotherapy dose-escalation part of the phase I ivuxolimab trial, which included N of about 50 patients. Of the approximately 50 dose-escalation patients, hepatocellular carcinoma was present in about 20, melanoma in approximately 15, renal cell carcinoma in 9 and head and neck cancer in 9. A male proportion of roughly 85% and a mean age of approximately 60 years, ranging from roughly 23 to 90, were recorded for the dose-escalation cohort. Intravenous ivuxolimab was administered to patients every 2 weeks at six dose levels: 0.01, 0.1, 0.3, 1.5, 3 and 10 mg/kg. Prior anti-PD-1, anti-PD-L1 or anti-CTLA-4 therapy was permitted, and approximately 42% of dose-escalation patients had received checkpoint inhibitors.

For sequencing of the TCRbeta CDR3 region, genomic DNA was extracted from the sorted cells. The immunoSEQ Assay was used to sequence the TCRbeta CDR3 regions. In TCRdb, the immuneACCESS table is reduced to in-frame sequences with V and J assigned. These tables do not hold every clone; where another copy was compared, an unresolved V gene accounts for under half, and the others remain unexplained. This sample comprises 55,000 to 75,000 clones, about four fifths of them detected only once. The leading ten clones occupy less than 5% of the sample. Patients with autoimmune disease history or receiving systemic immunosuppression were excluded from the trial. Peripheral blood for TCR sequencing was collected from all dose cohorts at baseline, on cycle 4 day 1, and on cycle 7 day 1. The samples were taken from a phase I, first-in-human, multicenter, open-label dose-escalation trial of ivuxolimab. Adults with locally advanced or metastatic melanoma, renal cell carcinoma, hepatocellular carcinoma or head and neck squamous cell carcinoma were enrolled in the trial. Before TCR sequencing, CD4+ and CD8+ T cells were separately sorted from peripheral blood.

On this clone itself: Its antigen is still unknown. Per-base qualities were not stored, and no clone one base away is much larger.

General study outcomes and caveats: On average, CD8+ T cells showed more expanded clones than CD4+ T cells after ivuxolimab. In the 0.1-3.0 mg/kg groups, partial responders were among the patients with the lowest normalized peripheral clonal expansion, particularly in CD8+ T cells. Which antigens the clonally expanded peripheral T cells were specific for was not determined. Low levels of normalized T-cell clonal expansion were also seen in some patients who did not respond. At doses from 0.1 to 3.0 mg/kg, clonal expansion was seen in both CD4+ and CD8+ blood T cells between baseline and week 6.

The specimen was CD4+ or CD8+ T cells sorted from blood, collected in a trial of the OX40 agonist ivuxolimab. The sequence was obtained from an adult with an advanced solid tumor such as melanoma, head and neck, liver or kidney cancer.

The nucleotide sequence reads TGTGCCAGCAGCCCCCGGGGACTAGCGGGGGGCCCAGAGACCCAGTACTTC. The resulting protein is CASSPRGLAGGPETQYF. The chain is made from TRBV5-6 and TRBJ2-5; a stretch of 15 junction bases matches TRBD2. V lost 4 bases and J lost 4 bases, and the count of bases not matched to a germline gene is 8. In the germline V gene, CDR1 corresponds to SGHDT and CDR2 to YYEEEE. Counted from cysteine to phenylalanine, this CDR3 has 17 amino acids. This entry keeps only the CDR3 DNA: 51 bases, framed from base 1.